This T cell receptor beta chain was sequenced in a study of cytomegalovirus exposure and HLA in healthy donors. Germline assignment: CDR1 MNHEY and CDR2 SMNVEV (reference sequence). The CDR3 has 16 amino acids. J lost 4 bases, V lost 5 bases, and 13 bases had no gene match. The primer mix had 60 Vbeta and 13 Jbeta primers. Data came from immunoSEQ multiplex PCR; TCRdb stores just in-frame clones and leaves some out. Altogether about 150,000 clones are present, more than 70% being singletons, with the ten largest covering 0.35% to 0.45%. This sequence was found in a boy aged 2 to 9 in good health and CMV-seronegative. The chain joins TRBV27 to TRBJ2-5; 7 bases match TRBD2. The sequenced material came from PBMCs. The CDR3 DNA is TGTGCCAGCAGTCCGCGTAGGGCGGGAGAGGGAGAGACCCAGTACTTC. Its protein is CASSPRRAGEGETQYF.